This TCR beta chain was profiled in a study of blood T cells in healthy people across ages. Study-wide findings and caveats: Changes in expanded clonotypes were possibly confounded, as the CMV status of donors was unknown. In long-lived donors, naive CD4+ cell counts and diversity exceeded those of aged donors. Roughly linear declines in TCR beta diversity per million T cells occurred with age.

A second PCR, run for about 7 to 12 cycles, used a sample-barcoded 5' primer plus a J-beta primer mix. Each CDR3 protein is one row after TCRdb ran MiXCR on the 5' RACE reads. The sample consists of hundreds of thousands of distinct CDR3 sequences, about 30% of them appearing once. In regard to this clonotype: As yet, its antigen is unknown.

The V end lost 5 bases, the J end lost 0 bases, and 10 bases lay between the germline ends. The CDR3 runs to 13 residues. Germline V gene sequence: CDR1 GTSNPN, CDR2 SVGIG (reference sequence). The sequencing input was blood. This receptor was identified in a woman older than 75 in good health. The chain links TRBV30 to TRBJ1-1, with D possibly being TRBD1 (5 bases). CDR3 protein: CAWLGHLNTEAFF. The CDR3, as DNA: TGTGCCTGGCTAGGACATTTGAACACTGAAGCTTTCTTT.